The 9 T cell receptor beta chains presented below share a single source sample, sequenced in a study of shared clonotypes between healthy human individuals (dated by TCRdb to 2020 to 2021). For the CD8 naive samples, CD45RO-negative cells were positively selected for CCR7, yielding a CD45RA+CCR7+ population from which TemRA cells were excluded. Library construction relied on the immunoSEQ multiplex PCR assay. TCRdb retrieved this table from immuneACCESS and kept in-frame rearrangements only. Not all clones are present; in checked studies, unresolved V genes account for under half, and no reason is known for the remainder. In this sample the table shows about 2 million clones, about 94% of which occur a single time. The top ten clonotypes cover 1.2% of the sample. The sample comprised naive CD8+ T cells sorted from blood. According to the study, the label for this sample's cell subset or site signals: CD45RA+CCR7+. These TCRs come from a man younger than 30 in good health.

This chain joins TRBV5-6 and TRBJ2-7; no clear D gene. CDR1 is SGHDT, CDR2 YYEEEE, per germline. The CDR3 contains 12 residues. The ends were cut back, 1 base at V and 3 bases at J, with 5 bases in the middle. This CDR3 is CASSLPNYEQYF. The CDR3 DNA reads TGTGCCAGCAGCTTGCCAAACTACGAGCAGTACTTC.

The gene calls are TRBV28 and TRBJ1-1, with TRBD1 matching over 10 bases. This CDR3 region has 11 residues. V was clipped by 11 bases and J by 6 bases; unmatched bases: 3. Germline V CDR1 and CDR2: MDHEN, SYDVKM. The CDR3 sequence: CALGQGAEAFF. The CDR3 nucleotides read TGTGCCCTAGGACAGGGGGCTGAAGCTTTCTTT. The full variable domain, its missing parts supplied by reference TRBV28 and TRBJ1-1, is DVKVTQSSRYLVKRTGEKVFLECVQDMDHENMFWYRQDPGLGLRLIYFSYDVKMKEKGDIPEGYSVSREKKERFSLILESASTNQTSMYLCALGQGAEAFFGQGTRLTVV.

The chain is built from TRBV30 and TRBJ2-5; 12 bases agree with TRBD2. The J call may be incorrect, as the DNA end agrees better with TRBJ2-7. The germline V gene has CDR1 GTSNPN and CDR2 SVGIG (reference sequence). The CDR3 consists of 20 residues. CDR3 sequence reads: CAWSGVGGQGTSGHHGEQYF. The CDR3 nucleotides read TGTGCCTGGAGTGGTGTCGGGGGGCAGGGGACTAGCGGGCACCACGGCGAGCAGTACTTC.

This chain connects TRBV5-4 to TRBJ1-2, with a weak D call TRBD1 (5 bases). Trimming removed 0 bases from V and 6 bases from J, with 12 bases in between. Germline loops: CDR1 SGHNT, CDR2 YYREEE (reference sequence). The CDR3 extends over 14 amino acids. This chain's CDR3 is CASSLGGTDHGYTF. The CDR3 DNA reads as TGTGCCAGCAGCTTGGGGGGGACCGACCATGGCTACACCTTC. Complete variable domain (other parts from reference TRBV5-4 and TRBJ1-2): ETGVTQSPTHLIKTRGQQVTLRCSSQSGHNTVSWYQQALGQGPQFIFQYYREEENGRGNFPPRFSGLQFPNYSSELNVNALELDDSALYLCASSLGGTDHGYTFGSGTRLTVV.

This chain connects TRBV27 to TRBJ2-7; no reliable D call. The germline V gene encodes CDR1 MNHEY and CDR2 SMNVEV (reference sequence). The CDR3 totals 13 residues. V was shortened by 3 bases and J by 0 bases, with 6 bases between the two germline ends. The CDR3 loop is CASSFSASYEQYF. CDR3 bases: TGTGCCAGCAGTTTTTCAGCCTCCTACGAGCAGTACTTC.

The V gene is TRBV25-1, the J gene TRBJ2-5; D remains unclear. This CDR3 spans 13 amino acids. In germline, CDR1 is MGHDK, CDR2 SYGVNS. Deletions cut 3 bases from V and 4 bases from J, with 9 bases between. The DNA for the CDR3 is TGTGCCAGCAGTGATGGGGAAGGAGAGACCCAGTACTTC. Translated: CASSDGEGETQYF.

J is TRBJ2-5 and V is TRBV7-9, with 13 bases matching TRBD2. V trimming: 4 bases; J trimming: 4 bases; junction bases outside the gene matches: 9. Germline loops: CDR1 SEHNR, CDR2 FQNEAQ (reference sequence). The CDR3 consists of 17 residues. CDR3 loop: CASSSGTSGDPGETQYF. The CDR3 DNA sequence: TGTGCCAGCAGCTCCGGGACTAGCGGGGACCCGGGAGAGACCCAGTACTTC.

DNA of the CDR3: TGTGCCAGTAGTATAGATAGCAGCTCGGAGACCCAGTACTTC. This encodes CASSIDSSSETQYF. This chain connects TRBV19 to TRBJ2-5; D remains ambiguous. Germline V gene sequence: CDR1 LNHDA, CDR2 SQIVND (reference sequence). The V end lost 0 bases, the J end lost 5 bases, and 10 bases lay between the germline ends. This CDR3 comprises 14 residues.

The CDR3 here is CAWSPGDISTDTQYF. DNA of the CDR3: TGTGCCTGGAGCCCGGGGGACATTAGCACAGATACGCAGTATTTT. This chain uses TRBV30 with TRBJ2-3; the D gene could be TRBD1 or TRBD2 (6 bases each). Trimming removed 3 bases from V and 0 bases from J, with 13 bases in between. Germline V CDR1 and CDR2: GTSNPN, SVGIG (reference sequence). The CDR3 spans 15 residues.